This entry lists 14 T cell receptor beta chains sequenced from one sample in a study of OX40 agonist ivuxolimab in advanced cancers. Sequencing was performed with immunoSEQ multiplex PCR; in TCRdb, only in-frame clones are kept and a portion is missing. The sample contains nearly 45,000 clones, more than 75% of which appear only once. Source: CD4+ or CD8+ T cells sorted from blood, taken in a trial of the OX40 agonist ivuxolimab. These receptors were collected from an adult with an advanced solid tumor such as melanoma, head and neck, liver or kidney cancer.

This clone showed up just once. This chain uses TRBV29-1 with TRBJ2-1; the D gene could be TRBD1 or TRBD2 (6 bases each). Germline loops: CDR1 SQVTM, CDR2 ANQGSEA. The CDR3 runs to 13 residues. Trimming cost V 7 bases and J 4 bases, with 14 bases left between them. The DNA for the CDR3 is TGCAGCGCTGGGGGCGGGGATTACAATGAGCAGTTCTTC. Its translation is CSAGGGDYNEQFF.

This chain joins TRBV9 and TRBJ1-1, with D possibly matching TRBD1 (6 bases). Between the trimmed V and J ends, which lost 3 bases and 5 bases, there was a span of 11 bases. The CDR3 is 13 residues long. Germline assignment: CDR1 SGDLS and CDR2 YYNGEE. CDR3 loop: CASSEGGGTEAFF. The CDR3 DNA reads TGTGCCAGCAGCGAGGGGGGAGGAACTGAAGCTTTCTTT. Based on the CDR3 plus reference TRBV9 and TRBJ1-1, the full variable domain is DSGVTQTPKHLITATGQRVTLRCSPRSGDLSVYWYQQSLDQGLQFLIQYYNGEERAKGNILERFSAQQFPDLHSELNLSSLELGDSALYFCASSEGGGTEAFFGQGTRLTVV.

The V call is TRBV2, the J call TRBJ2-7; D ambiguous. The CDR3 contains 13 residues. Trimming removed 8 bases from V and 0 bases from J, with 11 bases in between. Germline V CDR1 and CDR2: SNHLY, FYNNEI. CDR3 sequence: CASFDRSSYEQYF. In nucleotides, the CDR3 is TGTGCCAGCTTTGACCGTAGCTCCTACGAGCAGTACTTC.

This clone was counted between two and nine times. The V call is TRBV27, the J call TRBJ2-1; the match to TRBD2 covers 7 bases. V lost 4 bases to trimming and J lost 2 bases; unmatched junction nucleotides: 8. The CDR3 sequence is 16 residues long. Germline lookup yields CDR1 MNHEY and CDR2 SMNVEV (reference sequence). CDR3 coding DNA: TGTGCCAGCAGTTCCCTGGCGGGAGAAACCTACAATGAGCAGTTCTTC. This sequence encodes CASSSLAGETYNEQFF.

The V call is TRBV4-1, the J call TRBJ1-1; D gene unclear. This CDR3 contains 15 residues. Per germline, CDR1 MGHRA and CDR2 YSYEKL. V lost 4 bases, J lost 1 base, and 13 bases lay in between. CDR3 in DNA: TGCGCCAGCAGCCCGAGCAGTATCGGGAACACTGAAGCTTTCTTT. This encodes CASSPSSIGNTEAFF.

The chain carries TRBV27 and TRBJ1-1; 7 nucleotides align to TRBD1. Trimming cost V 1 base and J 3 bases; bases outside gene matches: 8. Germline assignment: CDR1 MNHEY and CDR2 SMNVEV (reference sequence). The CDR3 is 16 amino acids. The CDR3 reads CASSLLTGNVHTEAFF. The CDR3 bases are TGTGCCAGCAGTTTATTGACAGGGAATGTGCACACTGAAGCTTTCTTT.

This chain joins TRBV27 and TRBJ2-1, with TRBD2 identical over 8 bases. V was clipped by 0 bases and J by 8 bases; unmatched bases: 6. Looked up from germline, CDR1 is MNHEY and CDR2 is SMNVEV (reference sequence). CDR3 length: 15 residues. As DNA, the CDR3 is TGTGCCAGCAGTTTATCACGTCCCGGGGGGGATGAGCAGTTCTTC. Translated: CASSLSRPGGDEQFF.

CDR3: CASSKDPWGYF. CDR3 nucleotides: TGTGCCAGCAGCAAGGACCCCTGGGGATATTTT. The genes are TRBV7-9 and TRBJ2-3, with D unresolved. Deletions cut 5 bases from V and 15 bases from J, with 15 bases between. The CDR3 totals 11 residues. Germline V gives CDR1 SEHNR, CDR2 FQNEAQ (reference sequence). Using reference TRBV7-9 and TRBJ2-3 for the parts outside the CDR3, the full variable domain is DTGVSQNPRHKITKRGQNVTFRCDPISEHNRLYWYRQTLGQGPEFLTYFQNEAQLEKSRLLSDRFSAERPKGSFSTLEIQRTEQGDSAMYLCASSKDPWGYFGPGTRLTVL.

A single count supports this clone. V is TRBV10-2 and J is TRBJ2-7; unclear D gene. This CDR3 has 11 amino acids. The V and J ends lost 2 bases and 7 bases respectively, with 6 bases between them. CDR1 is WSHSY, CDR2 SAAADI, per germline. The CDR3 loop reads CASSEAQEQYF. The CDR3 nucleotides are TGCGCCAGCAGTGAGGCCCAAGAGCAGTACTTC.

The chain is built from TRBV10-1 and TRBJ2-1, with 7 bases aligning to TRBD1. Losses at the gene ends were 4 bases for V and 1 base for J; bases not matched to a gene: 7. The CDR3 loop spans 16 amino acids. CDR1 is WNHNN, CDR2 SYGVQD, per germline (reference sequence). CDR3 in amino acids: CASSGVRGRSYNEQFF. The CDR3 nucleotides are TGCGCCAGCAGTGGGGTAAGGGGGCGTTCCTACAATGAGCAGTTCTTC.

As DNA, the CDR3 is TGCAGTGAGGGGGACGGAAATGAGCAGTTCTTC. Translating it yields CSEGDGNEQFF. This rearrangement joins TRBV20-1 to TRBJ2-1; TRBD1 is a possible D gene (6 bases). CDR3 length equals 11 residues. The V end lost 7 bases, the J end lost 7 bases, and 11 bases lay between the germline ends. CDR1 DFQATT and CDR2 SNEGSKA come from the germline V gene (reference sequence).

This chain joins TRBV18 and TRBJ2-1; D remains ambiguous. The germline CDR1 and CDR2 sequences are KGHSH and LQKENI. The CDR3 spans 12 residues. V shed 3 bases and J shed 8 bases, with 8 bases lying between them. This chain's CDR3 is CASSPDDHEQFF. DNA of the CDR3: TGTGCCAGCTCACCTGACGACCATGAGCAGTTCTTC.

The CDR3, as DNA: TGCGCCAGCAGCCAAGACGGAGGAGCAGGCGAGACCCAGTACTTC. This gives the protein CASSQDGGAGETQYF. This chain connects TRBV4-1 to TRBJ2-5; a weak D match, TRBD2 (5 bases). Trimming took off 0 bases at V and 5 bases at J, with 13 bases between the two ends. Germline V gives CDR1 MGHRA, CDR2 YSYEKL. This CDR3 is 15 amino acids long.

V gene TRBV6-1 combines with J gene TRBJ2-5, with D perhaps matching TRBD2 (6 bases). V was shortened by 8 bases and J by 5 bases, with 18 bases between the two germline ends. This CDR3 is built from 14 residues. Per germline, CDR1 MNHNS and CDR2 SASEGT. The CDR3 here is CASRDPRTIETQYF. The DNA of the CDR3 is TGTGCCAGCCGGGACCCCCGGACTATCGAGACCCAGTACTTC.